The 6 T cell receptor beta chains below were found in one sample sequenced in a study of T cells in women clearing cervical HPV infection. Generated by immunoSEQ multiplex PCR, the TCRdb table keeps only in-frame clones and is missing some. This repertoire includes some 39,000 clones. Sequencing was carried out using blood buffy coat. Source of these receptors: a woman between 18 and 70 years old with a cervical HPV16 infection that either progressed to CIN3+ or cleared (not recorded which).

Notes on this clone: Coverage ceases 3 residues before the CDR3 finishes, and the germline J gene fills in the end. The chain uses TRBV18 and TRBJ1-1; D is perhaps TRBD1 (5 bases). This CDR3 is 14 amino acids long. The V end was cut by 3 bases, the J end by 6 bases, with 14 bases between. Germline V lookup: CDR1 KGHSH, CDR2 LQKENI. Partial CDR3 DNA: TGTGCCAGCTCACCCTCAGGGAAGGGGTCTGAA. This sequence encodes CASSPSGKGSE. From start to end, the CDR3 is CASSPSGKGSEAFF.

This chain's CDR3 is CSVEDLRGEQFF. The CDR3 bases that were read are TGCAGCGTTGAAGATCTTCGCGGTGAG. The chain employs TRBV29-1 and TRBJ2-1; D remains ambiguous. The sequence runs out 3 residues before the end of the CDR3; the remainder is reconstructed from the germline J gene. This CDR3 has 12 residues. The germline V gene has CDR1 SQVTM and CDR2 ANQGSEA. Between the trimmed V and J ends, which lost 0 bases and 9 bases, there was a span of 9 bases.

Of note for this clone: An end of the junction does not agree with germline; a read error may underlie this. CDR3 DNA (partial): TGTGCCTGCAGTATGACTAGCGGGGTCGACGAC. It yields the protein CACSMTSGVDD. The whole CDR3 protein is CACSMTSGVDDYTF. The rearrangement uses TRBV2 and TRBJ1-2; no reliable D call. The observed sequence ends 3 residues before the CDR3 terminus, with the missing tail filled in from the germline J gene. Germline assignment: CDR1 SNHLY and CDR2 FYNNEI. The CDR3 spans 14 residues.

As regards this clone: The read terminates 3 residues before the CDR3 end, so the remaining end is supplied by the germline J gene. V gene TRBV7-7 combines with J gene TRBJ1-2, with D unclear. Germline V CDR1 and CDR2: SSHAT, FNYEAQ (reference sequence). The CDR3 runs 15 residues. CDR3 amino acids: CASSPVAGVGNDYTF. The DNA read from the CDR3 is TGTGCCAGCAGCCCTGTGGCCGGGGTCGGCAATGAC.

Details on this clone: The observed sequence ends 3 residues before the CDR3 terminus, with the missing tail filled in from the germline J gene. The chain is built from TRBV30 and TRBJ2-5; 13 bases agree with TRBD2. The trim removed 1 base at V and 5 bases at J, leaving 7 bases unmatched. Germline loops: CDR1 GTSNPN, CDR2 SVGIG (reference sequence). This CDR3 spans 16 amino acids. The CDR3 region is CAWSGLAGGGGETQYF. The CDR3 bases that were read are TGTGCCTGGAGTGGACTAGCGGGGGGCGGCGGGGAGACC. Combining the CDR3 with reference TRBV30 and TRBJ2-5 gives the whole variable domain SQTIHQWPATLVQPVGSPLSLECTVEGTSNPNLYWYRQAAGRGLQLLFYSVGIGQISSEVPQNLSASRPQDRQFILSSKKLLLSDSGFYLCAWSGLAGGGGETQYFGPGTRLLVL.

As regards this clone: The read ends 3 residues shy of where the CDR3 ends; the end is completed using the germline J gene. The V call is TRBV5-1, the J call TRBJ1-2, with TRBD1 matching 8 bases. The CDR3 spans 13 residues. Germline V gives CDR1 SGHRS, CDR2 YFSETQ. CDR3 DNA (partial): TGCGCCAGCAGCGCGACAGGGGCGGAAGGC. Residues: CASSATGAEG. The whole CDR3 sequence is CASSATGAEGYTF.